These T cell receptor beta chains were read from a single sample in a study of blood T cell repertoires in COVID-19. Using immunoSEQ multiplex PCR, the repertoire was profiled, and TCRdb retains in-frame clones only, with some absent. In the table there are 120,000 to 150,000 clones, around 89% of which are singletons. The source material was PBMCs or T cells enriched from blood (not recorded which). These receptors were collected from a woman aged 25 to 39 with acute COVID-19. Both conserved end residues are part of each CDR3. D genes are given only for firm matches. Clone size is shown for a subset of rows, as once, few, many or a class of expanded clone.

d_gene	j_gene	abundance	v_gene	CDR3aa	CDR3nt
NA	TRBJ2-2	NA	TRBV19	CASSPHGAKSNTGELFF	TGTGCCAGTAGTCCGCATGGGGCGAAATCGAACACCGGGGAGCTGTTTTTT
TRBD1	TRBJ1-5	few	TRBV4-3	CASSQAWTGTNQPQHF	TGCGCCAGCAGCCAAGCGTGGACAGGGACAAACCAGCCCCAGCATTTT
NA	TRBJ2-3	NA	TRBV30	CAWSVMFWAGSGDTQYF	TGTGCCTGGAGTGTAATGTTTTGGGCAGGGTCGGGAGATACGCAGTATTTT
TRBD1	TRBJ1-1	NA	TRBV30	CAWRSGTGGADTEAFF	TGTGCCTGGAGATCCGGGACAGGGGGCGCCGACACTGAAGCTTTCTTT
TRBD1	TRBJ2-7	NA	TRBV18	CASSPTGGVSEQYF	TGTGCCAGCTCACCTACAGGGGGAGTCAGCGAGCAGTACTTC
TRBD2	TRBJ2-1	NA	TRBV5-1	CASSTPGLALLSYNEQFF	TGCGCCAGCAGTACCCCGGGACTAGCTCTTTTATCGTACAATGAGCAGTTCTTC
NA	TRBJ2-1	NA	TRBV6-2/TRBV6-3	CASSRDFVGNEQFF	TGTGCCAGCAGTAGGGACTTTGTTGGCAATGAGCAGTTCTTC
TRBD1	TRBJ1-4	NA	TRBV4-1	CASSQRQGSNEKLFF	TGCGCCAGCAGCCAAAGACAGGGTTCTAATGAAAAACTGTTTTTT
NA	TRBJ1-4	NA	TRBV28	CASTRGGSEKLFF	TGTGCCAGCACTCGCGGGGGATCTGAAAAACTGTTTTTT
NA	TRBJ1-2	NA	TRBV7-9	CASTLAGSGVAGYTF	TGTGCCAGCACCCTAGCGGGGTCAGGGGTCGCTGGCTACACCTTC
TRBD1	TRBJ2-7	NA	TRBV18	CASSLTGQLYEQYF	TGTGCCAGCTCCCTAACGGGACAGCTCTACGAGCAGTACTTC
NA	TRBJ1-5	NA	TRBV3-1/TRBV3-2	CASSQDFTPGQPQHF	TGTGCCAGCAGCCAAGATTTTACGCCAGGCCAGCCCCAGCATTTT
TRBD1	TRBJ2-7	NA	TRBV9	CASSSPGTGLTEQYF	TGTGCCAGCAGCTCACCCGGGACAGGGCTTACCGAGCAGTACTTC
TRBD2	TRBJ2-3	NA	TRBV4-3	CASSQVPAGGSTDTQYF	TGCGCCAGCAGCCAAGTCCCTGCGGGAGGGTCCACAGATACGCAGTATTTT
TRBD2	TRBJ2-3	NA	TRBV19	CASSTSSGITDTQYF	TGTGCCAGTAGTACCTCTAGCGGAATCACAGATACGCAGTATTTT
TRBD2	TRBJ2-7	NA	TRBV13	CASSLVLPGLAGEQYF	TGTGCCAGCAGCTTAGTCCTCCCGGGACTAGCGGGCGAGCAGTACTTC
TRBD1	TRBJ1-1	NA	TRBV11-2	CASSLEGARAEAFF	TGTGCCAGCAGCCTGGAGGGGGCGCGGGCTGAAGCTTTCTTT
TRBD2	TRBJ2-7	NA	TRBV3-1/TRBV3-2	CASSHSSGYEQYF	TGTGCCAGCAGCCACTCTAGCGGCTACGAGCAGTACTTC
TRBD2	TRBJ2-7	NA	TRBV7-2	CASSSRLAGVGEQYF	TGTGCCAGCAGCTCCAGACTAGCGGGAGTTGGCGAGCAGTACTTC
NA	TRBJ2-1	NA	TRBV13	CASSSDRNNEQFF	TGTGCCAGCAGCTCTGACAGGAACAATGAGCAGTTCTTC
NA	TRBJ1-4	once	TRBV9	CASSVDSSSNEKLFF	TGTGCCAGCAGCGTAGATTCGTCCAGTAATGAAAAACTGTTTTTT
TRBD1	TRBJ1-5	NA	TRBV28	CASSPGQAGNQPQHF	TGTGCCAGCAGTCCGGGACAGGCTGGAAATCAGCCCCAGCATTTT
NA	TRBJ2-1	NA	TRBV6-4	CASSDSTNFMNEQFF	TGTGCCAGCAGTGACTCGACTAATTTCATGAATGAGCAGTTCTTC
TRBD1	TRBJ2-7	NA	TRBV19	CATSDRVHEQYF	TGTGCCACCTCCGACAGGGTCCACGAGCAGTACTTC
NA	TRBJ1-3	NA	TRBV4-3	CASSQEGGNGNTIYF	TGCGCCAGCAGCCAAGAGGGAGGGAATGGAAACACCATATATTTT
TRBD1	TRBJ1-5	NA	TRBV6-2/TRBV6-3	CASSTDRGRFQPQHF	TGTGCCAGCAGCACTGATAGGGGGCGTTTTCAGCCCCAGCATTTT
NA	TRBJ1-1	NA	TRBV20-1	CRPLGDTEAFF	TGCAGACCCCTCGGAGACACTGAAGCTTTCTTT
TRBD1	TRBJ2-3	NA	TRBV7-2	CASSLGQGETDTQYF	TGTGCCAGCAGCTTAGGACAGGGGGAAACAGATACGCAGTATTTT
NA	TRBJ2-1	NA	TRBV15	CATSTHQGSYNEQFF	TGTGCCACCAGTACACACCAGGGTTCCTACAATGAGCAGTTCTTC
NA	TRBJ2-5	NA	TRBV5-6	CASSRTVGTQYF	TGTGCCAGCAGCCGGACAGTTGGGACCCAGTACTTC
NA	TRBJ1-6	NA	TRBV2	CASRVTSNSPLHF	TGTGCCAGCAGGGTCACAAGTAATTCACCCCTCCACTTT
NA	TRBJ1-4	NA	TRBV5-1	CASSLGTATNEKLFF	TGCGCCAGCAGCTTGGGAACGGCAACTAATGAAAAACTGTTTTTT
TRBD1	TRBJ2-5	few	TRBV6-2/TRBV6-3	CASSYSGGQGAETQYF	TGTGCCAGCAGTTACTCTGGTGGACAGGGGGCCGAGACCCAGTACTTC
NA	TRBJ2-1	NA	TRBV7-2	CASTGIANIGEQFF	TGTGCCAGCACAGGGATAGCTAATATAGGAGAGCAGTTCTTC
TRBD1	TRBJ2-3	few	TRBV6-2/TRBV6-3	CASSYFGGQVDTDTQYF	TGTGCCAGCAGTTACTTTGGGGGACAGGTTGACACAGATACGCAGTATTTT
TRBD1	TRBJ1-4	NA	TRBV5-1	CASSETGQKAEKLFF	TGCGCCAGCAGCGAGACGGGACAGAAGGCTGAAAAACTGTTTTTT
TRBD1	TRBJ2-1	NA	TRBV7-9	CASSLVSRQGYVDEQFF	TGTGCCAGCAGCTTAGTATCCCGACAGGGATACGTTGATGAGCAGTTCTTC
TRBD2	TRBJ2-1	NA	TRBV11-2	CASSFGTSGANEQFF	TGTGCCAGCAGCTTCGGGACTAGCGGGGCCAATGAGCAGTTCTTC
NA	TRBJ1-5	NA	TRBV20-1	CSASRGDQPQHF	TGCAGTGCTAGTCGCGGAGATCAGCCCCAGCATTTT
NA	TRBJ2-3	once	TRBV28	CASRKNLLRGTDTQYF	TGTGCCAGCAGAAAGAACCTACTACGGGGCACAGATACGCAGTATTTT
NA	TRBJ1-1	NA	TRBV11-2	CASRIHPTGNTEAFF	TGTGCCAGCAGGATCCATCCTACAGGTAACACTGAAGCTTTCTTT
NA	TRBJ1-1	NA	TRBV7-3	CASSLSPGVTEAFF	TGTGCCAGCAGCTTGAGTCCGGGGGTGACTGAAGCTTTCTTT
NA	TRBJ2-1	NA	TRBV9	CASSVARWNEQFF	TGTGCCAGCAGCGTAGCCAGGTGGAACGAGCAGTTCTTC
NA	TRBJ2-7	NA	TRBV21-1	CASSKVDRSPYEQYF	TGTGCCAGCAGCAAAGTCGACAGGTCCCCCTACGAGCAGTACTTC
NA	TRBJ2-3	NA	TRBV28	CASARSTDTQYF	TGTGCCAGCGCGCGGAGCACAGATACGCAGTATTTT
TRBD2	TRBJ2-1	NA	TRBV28	CASWTSGRGNEQFF	TGTGCCAGCTGGACTAGCGGGAGGGGGAATGAGCAGTTCTTC
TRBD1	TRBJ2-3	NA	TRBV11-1	CASSSVQGAGDTQYF	TGTGCCAGCAGTTCAGTTCAGGGGGCCGGAGATACGCAGTATTTT
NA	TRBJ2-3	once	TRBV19	CASTLSTVSTTDTQYF	TGTGCCAGTACCCTTTCGACAGTCTCAACCACAGATACGCAGTATTTT
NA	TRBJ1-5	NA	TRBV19	CASSQQGSNQPQHF	TGTGCCAGTAGCCAACAGGGTAGCAATCAGCCCCAGCATTTT
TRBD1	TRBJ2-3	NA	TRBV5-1	CASSLGGQGERAGGTDTQYF	TGCGCCAGCAGCTTGGGAGGACAGGGGGAGCGGGCGGGAGGCACAGATACGCAGTATTTT
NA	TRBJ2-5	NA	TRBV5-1	CASSSYAVVQETQYF	TGCGCCAGCAGCTCCTATGCTGTAGTGCAAGAGACCCAGTACTTC
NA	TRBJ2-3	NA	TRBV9	CASSVAGVGSSTDTQYF	TGTGCCAGCAGCGTAGCGGGAGTGGGATCGAGCACAGATACGCAGTATTTT
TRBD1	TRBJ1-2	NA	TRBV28	CASSSTGGSNYGYTF	TGTGCCAGCAGTTCGACAGGGGGGAGTAACTATGGCTACACCTTC
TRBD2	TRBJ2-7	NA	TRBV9	CASSPPSGTTPYEQYF	TGTGCCAGCAGCCCACCTAGCGGGACTACCCCCTACGAGCAGTACTTC
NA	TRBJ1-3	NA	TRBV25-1	CASSDKGKGNTIYF	TGTGCCAGCAGTGATAAGGGGAAAGGAAACACCATATATTTT
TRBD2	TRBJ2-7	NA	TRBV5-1	CASSLAGGGAANEQYF	TGCGCCAGCAGCTTGGCCGGGGGGGGCGCAGCAAACGAGCAGTACTTC
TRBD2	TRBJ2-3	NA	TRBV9	CASSADSGGFTDTQYF	TGTGCCAGCAGCGCCGATAGCGGGGGGTTCACAGATACGCAGTATTTT
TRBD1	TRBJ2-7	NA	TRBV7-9	CASSLSLTGVRYEQYF	TGTGCCAGCAGCTTATCCTTGACAGGGGTCCGCTACGAGCAGTACTTC
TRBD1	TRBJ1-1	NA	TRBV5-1	CASSLSGGTTEAFF	TGCGCCAGCAGCTTGTCAGGGGGAACAACTGAAGCTTTCTTT